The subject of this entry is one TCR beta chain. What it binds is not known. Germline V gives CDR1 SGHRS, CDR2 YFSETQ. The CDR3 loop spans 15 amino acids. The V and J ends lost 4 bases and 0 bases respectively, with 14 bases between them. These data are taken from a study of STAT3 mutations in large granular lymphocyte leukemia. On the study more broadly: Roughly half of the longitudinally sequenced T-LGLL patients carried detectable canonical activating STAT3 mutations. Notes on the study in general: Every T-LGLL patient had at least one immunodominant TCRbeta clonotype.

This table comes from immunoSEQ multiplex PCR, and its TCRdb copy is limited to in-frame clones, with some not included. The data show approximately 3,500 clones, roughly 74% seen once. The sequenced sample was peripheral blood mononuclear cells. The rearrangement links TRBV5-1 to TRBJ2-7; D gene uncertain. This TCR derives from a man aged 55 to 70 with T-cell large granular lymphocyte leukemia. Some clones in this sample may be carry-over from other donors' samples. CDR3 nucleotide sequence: TGCGCCAGCAGCCCTCGGGCCAGTGTCTCCTACGAGCAGTACTTC. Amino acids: CASSPRASVSYEQYF.